These 5 T cell receptor beta chains were all obtained from the same sample, sequenced in a study of CD8+ T cells in alopecia areata. Isolated RNA was reverse transcribed into cDNA used as the sequencing template. Produced via immunoSEQ multiplex PCR; TCRdb's table is partial and in-frame only. This table holds fewer than 90,000 clones, roughly 47% found once. The sequencing sample was made of NKG2D-high CD8+ T cells sorted from blood. These receptors all come from a human donor with alopecia areata.

In its sample, this clone was seen a few times. The chain combines TRBV28 with TRBJ1-3, with D perhaps TRBD1 (5 bases). The V and J ends lost 6 bases and 0 bases respectively, with 12 bases between them. The length of the CDR3 is 15 residues. Germline V gives CDR1 MDHEN, CDR2 SYDVKM. DNA for the CDR3: TGTGCCAGCAGCCGGGACTTAAGCTCTGGAAACACCATATATTTT. Amino acid sequence: CASSRDLSSGNTIYF.

The V gene is TRBV4-1, the J gene TRBJ2-1, with D hard to call. The CDR3 has 11 residues. V gave up 3 bases and J gave up 10 bases, with 7 bases separating them. Germline loops: CDR1 MGHRA, CDR2 YSYEKL. The CDR3 loop reads CASSHSGEQFF. The CDR3, as DNA: TGCGCCAGCAGCCACTCTGGGGAGCAGTTCTTC.

V gene TRBV10-3 combines with J gene TRBJ2-7; maybe TRBD2 (6 bases). The CDR3 is 14 residues long. Germline loops: CDR1 ENHRY, CDR2 SYGVKD. The ends were cut back, 5 bases at V and 0 bases at J, with 11 bases in the middle. Written as DNA, the CDR3 is TGTGCCATCAGTCAGGGACTGAACTCCTACGAGCAGTACTTC. Protein product: CAISQGLNSYEQYF.

V is TRBV5-1 and J is TRBJ2-7; a weak D match, TRBD1 (6 bases). The germline V and J ends were trimmed by 4 bases and 3 bases, with 11 bases remaining between them. The germline CDR1 and CDR2 sequences are SGHRS and YFSETQ. This CDR3 has 13 residues. The CDR3 loop is CASSEGVHYEQYF. For the CDR3, the DNA is TGCGCCAGCAGCGAGGGGGTTCACTACGAGCAGTACTTC.

The V gene is TRBV28, the J gene TRBJ2-5; D ambiguous. The V end lost 4 bases, the J end lost 6 bases, and 9 bases lay between the germline ends. The CDR3 covers 12 residues. CDR1 is MDHEN, CDR2 SYDVKM, per germline. The CDR3 bases are TGTGCCAGCAGTTCCCGTTCGCAGACCCAGTACTTC. Translation gives CASSSRSQTQYF.